The clone carrying this T cell receptor (beta chain) was seen a handful of times. What it binds is unknown. This sample was taken from a study of beta chain features in type 1 diabetes. The overall study: Patients shared similar age, gender and cell yields with healthy donors. Study conclusions and caveats: Shorter TCRB CDR3s, moderately but significantly so, marked every one of the four CD4+ subsets in Type 1 diabetes patients.

Of the isolated RNA, all was reverse transcribed, and so the sequenced material was expressed TCRB transcripts. Naive, central memory and regulatory T cell samples produced a mean of approximately 3.6 million reads. Sequenced by immunoSEQ multiplex PCR; TCRdb stores in-frame clones only, minus some. The sample lists about 660,000 clones, over 13% occurring once. This CDR3 has 14 amino acids. Trimming took off 4 bases at V and 2 bases at J, with 11 bases between the two ends. The germline CDR1 and CDR2 sequences are ENHRY and SYGVKD. The chain is built from TRBV10-3 and TRBJ2-5, with a weak D call TRBD2 (6 bases). The material sequenced was naive CD4+ T cells from blood. The TCR sequence derives from a man aged 18 to 29 with type 1 diabetes. The CDR3 spells CAISAGDPQETQYF. CDR3 in DNA: TGTGCCATCAGTGCGGGAGACCCTCAAGAGACCCAGTACTTC.